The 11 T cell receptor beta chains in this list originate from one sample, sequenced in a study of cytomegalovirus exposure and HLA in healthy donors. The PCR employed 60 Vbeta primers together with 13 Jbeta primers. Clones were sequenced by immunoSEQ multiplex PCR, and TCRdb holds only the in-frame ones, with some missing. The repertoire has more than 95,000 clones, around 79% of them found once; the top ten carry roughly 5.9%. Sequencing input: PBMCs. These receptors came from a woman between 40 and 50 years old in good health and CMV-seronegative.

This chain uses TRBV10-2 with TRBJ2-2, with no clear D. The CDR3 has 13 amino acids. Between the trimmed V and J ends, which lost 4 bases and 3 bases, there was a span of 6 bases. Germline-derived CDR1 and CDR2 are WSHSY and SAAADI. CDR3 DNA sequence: TGCGCCAGCAGTGTTTATCACACCGGGGAGCTGTTTTTT. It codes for CASSVYHTGELFF.

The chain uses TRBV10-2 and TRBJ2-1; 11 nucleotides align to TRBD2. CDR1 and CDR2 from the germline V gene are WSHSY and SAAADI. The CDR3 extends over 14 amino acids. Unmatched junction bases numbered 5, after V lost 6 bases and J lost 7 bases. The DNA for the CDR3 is TGCGCCAGCAGAGATTCTAGCGGGAGGAATGAGCAGTTCTTC. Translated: CASRDSSGRNEQFF.

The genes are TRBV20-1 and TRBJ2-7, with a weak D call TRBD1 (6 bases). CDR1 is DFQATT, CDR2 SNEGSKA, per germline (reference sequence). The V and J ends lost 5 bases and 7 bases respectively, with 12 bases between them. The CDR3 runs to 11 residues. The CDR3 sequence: CSARQVAEQYF. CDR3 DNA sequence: TGCAGTGCTCGACAGGTTGCGGAGCAGTACTTC.

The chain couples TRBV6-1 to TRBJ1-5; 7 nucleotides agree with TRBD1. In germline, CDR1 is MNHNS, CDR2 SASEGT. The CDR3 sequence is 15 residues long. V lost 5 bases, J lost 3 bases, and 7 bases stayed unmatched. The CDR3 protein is CASSRRGQSNQPQHF. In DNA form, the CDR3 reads TGTGCCAGCAGTAGGAGGGGACAGTCCAATCAGCCCCAGCATTTT.

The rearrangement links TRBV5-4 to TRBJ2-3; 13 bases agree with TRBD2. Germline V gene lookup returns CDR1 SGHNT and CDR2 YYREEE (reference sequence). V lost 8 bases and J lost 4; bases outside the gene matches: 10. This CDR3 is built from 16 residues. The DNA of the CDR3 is TGTGCCAGTACTAGCGGGAGGGCCGTTTCCCCAGATACGCAGTATTTT. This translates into CASTSGRAVSPDTQYF.

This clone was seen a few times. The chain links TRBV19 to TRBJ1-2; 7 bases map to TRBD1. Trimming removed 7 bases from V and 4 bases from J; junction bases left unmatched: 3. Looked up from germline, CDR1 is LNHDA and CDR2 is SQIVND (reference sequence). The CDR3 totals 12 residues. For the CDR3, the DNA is TGTGCCAGTACTCCAGGGGGCTATGGCTACACCTTC. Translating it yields CASTPGGYGYTF.

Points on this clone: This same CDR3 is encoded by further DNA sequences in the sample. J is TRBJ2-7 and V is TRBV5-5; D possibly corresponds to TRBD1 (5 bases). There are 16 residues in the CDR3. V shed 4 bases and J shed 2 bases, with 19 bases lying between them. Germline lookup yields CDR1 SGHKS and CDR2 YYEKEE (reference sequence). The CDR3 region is CASSPQRQGLPYEQYF. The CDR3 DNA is TGTGCCAGCAGCCCACAGAGGCAGGGCTTACCCTACGAGCAGTACTTC.

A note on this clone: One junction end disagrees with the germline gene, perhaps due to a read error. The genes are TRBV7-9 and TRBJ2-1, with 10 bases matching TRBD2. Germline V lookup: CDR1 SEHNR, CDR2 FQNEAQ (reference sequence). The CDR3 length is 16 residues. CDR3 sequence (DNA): TGTTCCAGCAGCCCCATAGCGGGAGGTATCTACAATGAGCAGTTCTTC. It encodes CSSSPIAGGIYNEQFF.

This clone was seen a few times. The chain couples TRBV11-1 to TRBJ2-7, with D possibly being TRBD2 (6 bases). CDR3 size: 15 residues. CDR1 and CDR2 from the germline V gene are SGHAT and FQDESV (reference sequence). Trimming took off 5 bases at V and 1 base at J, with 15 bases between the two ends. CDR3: CASSPSDYISYEQYF. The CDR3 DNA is TGTGCCAGCAGCCCATCGGACTACATTTCCTACGAGCAGTACTTC.

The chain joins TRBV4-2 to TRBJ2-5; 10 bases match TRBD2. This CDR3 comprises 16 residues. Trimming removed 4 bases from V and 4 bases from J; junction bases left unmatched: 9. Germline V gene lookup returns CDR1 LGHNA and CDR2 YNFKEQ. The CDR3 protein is CASSLTNSGRSETQYF. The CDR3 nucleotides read TGTGCCAGCAGCCTCACAAATAGCGGGAGGTCAGAGACCCAGTACTTC.

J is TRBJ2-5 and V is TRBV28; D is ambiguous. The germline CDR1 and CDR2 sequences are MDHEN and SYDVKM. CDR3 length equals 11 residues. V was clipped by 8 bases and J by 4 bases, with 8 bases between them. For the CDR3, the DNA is TGTGCCAGCGGCGGTGGAGAGACCCAGTACTTC. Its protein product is CASGGGETQYF.